The clone carrying this T cell receptor beta chain has just a few counts. Its antigen is undetermined. This sample was included in a study of beta chain features in type 1 diabetes. Study-wide results and caveats: Shorter templates may be favored by PCR, equally so in patients and controls. TCRB CDR3 length was moderately but significantly reduced in all four CD4+ subsets of Type 1 diabetes patients. Reduced insertions and increased deletions marked VDJ junctions in type 1 diabetes patients.

The authors reverse transcribed all of the isolated RNA, so sequencing captured expressed TCRB transcripts. The study sequenced naive, central memory and regulatory T cell samples to an average of around 3.5 million reads. Some clones are missing from TCRdb's copy, which holds only in-frame ones; the method was immunoSEQ multiplex PCR. The profile shows about 160,000 clones, around a tenth of them singletons. The CDR3 consists of 14 residues. V shed 4 bases, J shed 4 bases, and the junction held 6 bases outside the gene matches. Germline V gives CDR1 SGHVS, CDR2 FNYEAQ. Central memory, naive, regulatory and stem cell-like memory CD4+ cells were sorted by CD45RO/CCR7/CD25/CD127/CD95/CD27.

This TCR derives from a man aged 30-40 years with type 1 diabetes. The sample taken for sequencing was central memory CD4+ T cells from blood. The chain has TRBV7-6 and TRBJ2-5, with 7 bases that match TRBD2. The CDR3 loop is CASSSKAGPETQYF. CDR3 DNA sequence: TGTGCCAGCAGCTCGAAAGCGGGACCAGAGACCCAGTACTTC.